This passage covers 26 T cell receptor beta chains from one sample sequenced in a study of blood T cell repertoires in COVID-19. Generated by immunoSEQ multiplex PCR, the TCRdb table keeps only in-frame clones and is missing some. The sample contains about 220,000 clones, 80% of which appear only once. Sequencing was carried out using peripheral blood. All receptors derive from a human donor in a cohort sampled during active COVID-19.

The chain recombines TRBV5-1 with TRBJ1-1, with D uncertain. The germline CDR1 and CDR2 sequences are SGHRS and YFSETQ. Trimming took 0 bases from V and 1 from J, leaving 10 bases between them. The CDR3 totals 15 residues. As DNA, the CDR3 is TGCGCCAGCAGCTTGGGAGTCATGAAGAACACTGAAGCTTTCTTT. Its translation: CASSLGVMKNTEAFF.

The genes are TRBV7-8 and TRBJ2-5; 12 bases match TRBD2. Germline V gene data show CDR1 as SGHVS and CDR2 as FQNEAQ. This CDR3 contains 17 residues. Unmatched junction bases numbered 8, after V lost 4 bases and J lost 2 bases. The CDR3 here is CASSSGLAGFLQETQYF. The CDR3 coding sequence is TGTGCCAGCAGCTCCGGACTAGCGGGGTTCCTACAAGAGACCCAGTACTTC.

The chain is built from TRBV28 and TRBJ1-2; D possibly corresponds to TRBD1 (5 bases). The CDR3 is 14 residues long. Trimming removed 6 bases at V and 1 base at J, with 12 bases between. Germline V gene sequence: CDR1 MDHEN, CDR2 SYDVKM. CDR3 residues: CASSLGAYNYGYTF. The CDR3 DNA sequence: TGTGCCAGCAGCCTAGGGGCCTATAACTATGGCTACACCTTC.

The chain is built from TRBV2 and TRBJ2-5, with D uncertain. The CDR3 runs 12 residues. Germline V gene sequence: CDR1 SNHLY, CDR2 FYNNEI. With 8 bases removed from V and 5 bases from J, the gap between germline ends came to 12 bases. The CDR3 loop reads CASQKNTETQYF. The CDR3 nucleotides are TGTGCCAGCCAGAAAAACACGGAGACCCAGTACTTC. Complete variable domain (other parts from reference TRBV2 and TRBJ2-5): EPEVTQTPSHQVTQMGQEVILRCVPISNHLYFYWYRQILGQKVEFLVSFYNNEISEKSEIFDDQFSVERPDGSNFTLKIRSTKLEDSAMYFCASQKNTETQYFGPGTRLLVL.

This rearrangement joins TRBV3-1 (or the pseudogene TRBV3-2) to TRBJ1-2, with TRBD1 matching 7 bases. CDR3 length equals 16 residues. V was pared by 3 bases and J by 2 bases, with 9 bases of the junction left unmatched. Germline-derived CDR1 and CDR2 are LGHDT and YNNKEL (reference sequence). The CDR3 reads CASSHRNRGRNYGYTF. CDR3 coding DNA: TGTGCCAGCAGCCACCGAAACAGGGGCCGGAACTATGGCTACACCTTC.

This rearrangement joins TRBV28 to TRBJ2-7; TRBD1 might be the D (6 bases). The V gene lost 6 bases and the J gene lost 5 bases, with 23 bases spanning the gap. CDR1 and CDR2 (germline): MDHEN, SYDVKM. The CDR3 has 16 amino acids. CDR3 nucleotide sequence: TGTGCCAGCAGAAGTCCGGGACACCCACAGTGGGACGAGCAGTACTTC. Translating it yields CASRSPGHPQWDEQYF. The variable domain in full, completed from reference TRBV28 and TRBJ2-7, reads DVKVTQSSRYLVKRTGEKVFLECVQDMDHENMFWYRQDPGLGLRLIYFSYDVKMKEKGDIPEGYSVSREKKERFSLILESASTNQTSMYLCASRSPGHPQWDEQYFGPGTRLTVT.

The chain recombines TRBV9 with TRBJ1-1, with D unresolved. Deletions cut 0 bases from V and 7 bases from J, with 16 bases between. The CDR3 runs to 15 residues. Per germline, CDR1 SGDLS and CDR2 YYNGEE. The CDR3 DNA follows: TGTGCCAGCAGCGTAGAAGGGAGGCCCCACGATGAAGCTTTCTTT. Its translation is CASSVEGRPHDEAFF.

The chain links TRBV5-1 to TRBJ1-5; no clear D gene. The CDR3 totals 16 residues. The germline V and J ends were trimmed by 4 bases and 2 bases, with 16 bases remaining between them. Germline V gives CDR1 SGHRS, CDR2 YFSETQ. The CDR3 DNA reads as TGCGCCAGCAGCCCCAAGGCGGGAGAGGGCAATCAGCCCCAGCATTTT. This codes for CASSPKAGEGNQPQHF.

The chain links TRBV3-1 (or the pseudogene TRBV3-2) to TRBJ1-1; 11 nucleotides match TRBD1. Trimming took 2 bases from V and 7 from J; bases not matched to a gene: 6. This CDR3 is built from 15 residues. The germline gives CDR1 LGHDT, CDR2 YNNKEL (reference sequence). The CDR3 reads CASSQRTGGEREAFF. CDR3 DNA sequence: TGTGCCAGCAGCCAAAGGACAGGGGGCGAGCGTGAAGCTTTCTTT.

The rearrangement uses TRBV27 and TRBJ2-1; D perhaps matches TRBD2 (5 bases). V was pared by 5 bases and J by 2 bases, with 7 bases between. The CDR3 consists of 13 residues. Germline V gene lookup returns CDR1 MNHEY and CDR2 SMNVEV (reference sequence). CDR3 region: CASSSGPYNEQFF. The CDR3 region has the DNA TGTGCCAGCAGTAGCGGTCCCTACAATGAGCAGTTCTTC.

The chain is built from TRBV5-5 and TRBJ2-7; TRBD1 matches 10 bases. Germline CDR1 is SGHKS and CDR2 is YYEKEE (reference sequence). V was pared by 3 bases and J by 0 bases, with 3 bases of the junction left unmatched. This CDR3 has 15 residues. The CDR3 DNA is TGTGCCAGCAGCTGGACAGGGGGGGACTCCTACGAGCAGTACTTC. Translating it yields CASSWTGGDSYEQYF.

The chain employs TRBV11-3 and TRBJ2-1; possible D gene TRBD2, 5 bases. The CDR3 has 17 residues. With 5 bases removed from V and 6 bases from J, the gap between germline ends came to 23 bases. The germline V gene has CDR1 SGHNT and CDR2 YENEEA. The CDR3 reads CASSPRREGVGFNEQFF. The CDR3 bases are TGTGCCAGCAGCCCCCGTCGCGAGGGAGTGGGTTTCAATGAGCAGTTCTTC.

The CDR3 sequence: CASSPSTGSYGYTF. The DNA of the CDR3 is TGTGCCAGCAGTCCTTCGACAGGGAGCTATGGCTACACCTTC. The J gene is TRBJ1-2, the V gene TRBV11-2; TRBD1 agrees at 7 bases. Trimming removed 6 bases from V and 4 bases from J; junction bases left unmatched: 8. Germline V gene data show CDR1 as SGHAT and CDR2 as FQNNGV. This CDR3 contains 14 residues.

The chain couples TRBV3-1 (or the pseudogene TRBV3-2) to TRBJ2-5; D perhaps matches TRBD2 (7 bases). The V gene lost 3 bases and the J gene lost 1 base, with 9 bases spanning the gap. The CDR3 runs 14 residues. CDR1 is LGHDT, CDR2 YNNKEL, per germline (reference sequence). The CDR3 DNA reads as TGTGCCAGCAGCCACGCGGGGGCCCAAGAGACCCAGTACTTC. The encoded protein is CASSHAGAQETQYF.

The chain carries TRBV5-1 and TRBJ1-1; D gene ambiguous. Germline lookup yields CDR1 SGHRS and CDR2 YFSETQ. With 1 base removed from V and 2 bases from J, the gap between germline ends came to 15 bases. The CDR3 runs 16 residues. CDR3 sequence (DNA): TGCGCCAGCAGCTTGCCGCTGGCCAGCGGTAACACTGAAGCTTTCTTT. It specifies CASSLPLASGNTEAFF.

The rearrangement links TRBV5-4 to TRBJ1-3; the D gene is possibly TRBD1 (6 bases). The CDR3 has 14 amino acids. CDR1 and CDR2 from the germline V gene are SGHNT and YYREEE (reference sequence). Trimming cost V 4 bases and J 3 bases, with 11 bases left between them. The CDR3 coding sequence is TGTGCCAGCAGCACCGGGACAATTGGAAACACCATATATTTT. It encodes CASSTGTIGNTIYF.

V gene TRBV7-9 combines with J gene TRBJ1-2; TRBD1 aligns across 9 bases. V shed 1 base, J shed 5 bases, and the junction held 11 bases outside the gene matches. The CDR3 covers 17 residues. CDR1 and CDR2 (germline): SEHNR, FQNEAQ (reference sequence). Here the CDR3 reads CASSLEADGTGSYGYTF. CDR3 DNA sequence: TGTGCCAGCAGCTTAGAGGCGGATGGGACAGGGAGTTATGGCTACACCTTC.

This chain joins TRBV27 and TRBJ2-2, with D possibly matching TRBD2 (5 bases). The germline V gene encodes CDR1 MNHEY and CDR2 SMNVEV (reference sequence). The V gene lost 4 bases and the J gene lost 6 bases, with 18 bases spanning the gap. This CDR3 spans 16 amino acids. The CDR3 DNA follows: TGTGCCAGCAGTTCACCCCCCTCGGGGAAGGCCGGGGAGCTGTTTTTT. The encoded protein is CASSSPPSGKAGELFF.

The table lists this clone with a count of one. This chain joins TRBV4-1 and TRBJ2-1; D perhaps matches TRBD2 (5 bases). This CDR3 comprises 15 residues. Germline-derived CDR1 and CDR2 are MGHRA and YSYEKL. V was shortened by 3 bases and J by 5 bases, with 14 bases between the two germline ends. In DNA, the CDR3 is TGCGCCAGCAGCCAGATAATCGGGGATAACAATGAGCAGTTCTTC. Protein product: CASSQIIGDNNEQFF.

The chain has TRBV14 and TRBJ2-5; D uncertain. V dropped 4 bases and J dropped 9 bases, with 24 bases sitting between them. CDR1 SGHDN and CDR2 FVKESK come from the germline V gene. This CDR3 is 16 amino acids long. The CDR3 loop reads CASSPIKYRVVKAQYF. DNA for the CDR3: TGTGCCAGCAGCCCTATAAAATACCGGGTAGTTAAGGCCCAGTACTTC.

This clone was found many times. The V and J genes are TRBV5-1 and TRBJ1-5; 10 nucleotides line up with TRBD1. The CDR3 covers 15 residues. CDR1 and CDR2 from the germline V gene are SGHRS and YFSETQ. Germline trimming cut 5 bases from V and 4 bases from J; bases unmatched to any gene: 6. This CDR3 reads CASSLGQGENQPQHF. CDR3 DNA sequence: TGCGCCAGCAGTCTCGGACAGGGGGAAAATCAGCCCCAGCATTTT.

The genes are TRBV15 and TRBJ2-3, with D possibly matching TRBD1 (5 bases). The CDR3 covers 14 residues. Germline loops: CDR1 LNHNV, CDR2 YYDKDF (reference sequence). Trimming took 1 base from V and 5 from J, leaving 10 bases between them. The CDR3 is CATSRGGAEDTQYF. The CDR3 DNA is TGTGCCACCAGCAGAGGTGGGGCGGAAGATACGCAGTATTTT.

The CDR3 nucleotides read TGCGCCAGCAGCTTTCAGGGCGGTAATCAGCCCCAGCATTTT. This gives the protein CASSFQGGNQPQHF. This rearrangement joins TRBV5-1 to TRBJ1-5, with D maybe TRBD1 (5 bases). This CDR3 is 14 amino acids long. The germline V and J ends were trimmed by 2 bases and 4 bases, with 10 bases remaining between them. CDR1 and CDR2 (germline): SGHRS, YFSETQ.

V gene TRBV2 combines with J gene TRBJ1-3; D remains ambiguous. Deletions cut 2 bases from V and 2 bases from J, with 4 bases between. Per the germline V gene, CDR1 is SNHLY and CDR2 is FYNNEI. CDR3 length equals 13 residues. CDR3 amino acids: CASSELPGNTIYF. CDR3 in DNA: TGTGCCAGCAGTGAACTACCTGGAAACACCATATATTTT.

This clone came up a few times. This chain links TRBV2 with TRBJ2-7; 8 bases map to TRBD2. V lost 7 bases to trimming and J lost 4 bases; unmatched junction nucleotides: 9. Germline assignment: CDR1 SNHLY and CDR2 FYNNEI. The CDR3 loop spans 14 amino acids. The DNA of the CDR3 is TGTGCCAGCACCCCCGGACTAGCTCGTTACGAGCAGTACTTC. Its protein is CASTPGLARYEQYF.

V gene TRBV29-1 combines with J gene TRBJ2-1, with TRBD1 as a possible D gene (6 bases). The germline V gene has CDR1 SQVTM and CDR2 ANQGSEA. The CDR3 length is 14 residues. Trimming cost V 3 bases and J 3 bases, with 12 bases left between them. CDR3 region: CSVDRQGIYNEQFF. The CDR3 bases are TGCAGCGTTGATCGGCAGGGGATCTACAATGAGCAGTTCTTC.